This T cell receptor (beta chain) was sequenced in a study of T cell changes during pregnancy in multiple sclerosis. Germline lookup yields CDR1 SGHVS and CDR2 FQNEAQ. The ends lost 3 bases at V and 2 bases at J; junction bases unmatched: 14. The CDR3 totals 18 residues. Assay used: immunoSEQ multiplex PCR; TCRdb lists only in-frame clones, some missing. The sample lists fewer than 60,000 clones; 92% were seen once. This rearrangement joins TRBV7-8 to TRBJ1-1, with 8 bases identical to TRBD1. The receptor was isolated from a female donor with multiple sclerosis, enrolled in a pregnancy study. The sequenced sample was CD4+ T cells from peripheral blood mononuclear cells, obtained after pregnancy. CDR3 protein: CASSFSRQGSIGNTEAFF. The CDR3 DNA sequence: TGTGCCAGCAGCTTTAGCCGACAGGGGTCGATAGGTAACACTGAAGCTTTCTTT.